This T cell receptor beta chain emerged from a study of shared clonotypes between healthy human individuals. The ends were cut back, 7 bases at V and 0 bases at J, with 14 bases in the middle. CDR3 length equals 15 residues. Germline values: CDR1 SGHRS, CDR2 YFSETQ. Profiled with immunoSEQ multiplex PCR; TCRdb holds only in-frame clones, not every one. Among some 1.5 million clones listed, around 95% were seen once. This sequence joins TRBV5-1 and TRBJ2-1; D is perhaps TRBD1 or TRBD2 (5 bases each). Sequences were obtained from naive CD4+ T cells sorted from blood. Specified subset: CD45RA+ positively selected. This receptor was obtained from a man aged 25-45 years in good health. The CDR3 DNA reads TGCGCCAGCCGAGGGGCCATTAGCTCCTACAATGAGCAGTTCTTC. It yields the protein CASRGAISSYNEQFF.